These T cell receptor beta chains were read from a single sample in a study of cytomegalovirus exposure and HLA in healthy donors. TCRdb keeps only in-frame clones here, not all; method: immunoSEQ multiplex PCR. The table has around 170,000 clones, 65% to 90% seen once. The sequencing input was PBMCs. The receptors shown here come from a man aged 35-49 years in good health and CMV-seropositive. Each CDR3 is given with its conserved first and last residue. The order of the fields is J gene, D gene, clone size, V gene, CDR3 protein, CDR3 DNA. The D gene is left open where the match is weak. Clone size is not always given. Where it is, it says once, few, many or a class for expanded clones.

>TRBJ2-4|NA|NA|TRBV6-1
CASSDQGSLAKNIQYF
TGTGCCAGCAGTGACCAGGGGTCTCTAGCCAAAAACATTCAGTACTTC
>TRBJ2-4|NA|NA|TRBV7-3
CASSLSAGNIQYF
TGTGCCAGCAGCTTATCGGCAGGGAACATTCAGTACTTC
>TRBJ1-1|NA|few|TRBV5-6
CASSKWAPNTEAFF
TGTGCCAGCAGCAAGTGGGCGCCGAACACTGAAGCTTTCTTT
>TRBJ2-5|TRBD1|NA|TRBV30
CANIQGTGKETQYF
TGTGCTAATATTCAGGGGACAGGGAAAGAGACCCAGTACTTC
>TRBJ2-7|NA|few|TRBV19
CASSPSGGEQYF
TGTGCCAGTAGTCCGTCCGGGGGCGAGCAGTACTTC
>TRBJ2-7|NA|NA|TRBV7-2
CASSPGYEQYF
TGTGCCAGCAGCCCAGGTTACGAGCAGTACTTC
>TRBJ1-2|TRBD1|NA|TRBV5-1
CASSSGTANYGYTF
TGCGCCAGCAGCTCCGGGACAGCTAACTATGGCTACACCTTC
>TRBJ2-3|NA|few|TRBV19
CASSIMETQYF
TGTGCCAGTAGTATCATGGAGACGCAGTATTTT
>TRBJ2-1|NA|NA|TRBV27
CASSSGWDEQFF
TGTGCCAGCAGTTCCGGGTGGGATGAGCAGTTCTTC
>TRBJ2-7|NA|few|TRBV27
CASSWAGANYEQYF
TGTGCCAGCAGCTGGGCGGGGGCGAACTACGAGCAGTACTTC
>TRBJ1-5|NA|NA|TRBV25-1
CASSSTGFGNQPQHF
TGTGCCAGCAGTTCTACAGGGTTCGGCAATCAGCCCCAGCATTTT
>TRBJ1-1|NA|NA|TRBV9
CASSVDRAGTEAFF
TGTGCCAGCAGCGTAGACAGGGCCGGCACTGAAGCTTTCTTT
>TRBJ2-7|TRBD1|NA|TRBV28
CASSWDRVNEQYF
TGTGCCAGCAGTTGGGACAGGGTGAACGAGCAGTACTTC
>TRBJ2-1|TRBD2|NA|TRBV7-9
CASSGRGDNEQFF
TGTGCCAGCAGTGGGCGGGGGGACAATGAGCAGTTCTTC
>TRBJ1-1|TRBD1|NA|TRBV7-3
CASSPSTGGNTEAFF
TGTGCCAGCAGCCCCTCGACAGGGGGCAACACTGAAGCTTTCTTT
>TRBJ2-7|NA|NA|TRBV7-2
CASSFRDLLSYEQYF
TGTGCCAGCAGCTTCCGGGACTTACTCTCCTACGAGCAGTACTTC
>TRBJ2-3|NA|NA|TRBV6-4
CASSVAGGGYDTDTQYF
TGTGCCAGCAGTGTCGCGGGCGGGGGCTACGACACAGATACGCAGTATTTT
>TRBJ2-3|NA|once|TRBV7-3
CASSLTADTDTQYF
TGTGCCAGCAGCTTAACAGCGGACACAGATACGCAGTATTTT
>TRBJ2-7|TRBD2|NA|TRBV7-2
CASSYGLAGALDHEQYF
TGTGCCAGCAGCTACGGACTAGCGGGGGCCCTGGACCACGAGCAGTACTTC
>TRBJ2-1|TRBD2|NA|TRBV9
CASSGLAGDGEQFF
TGTGCCAGCAGCGGACTAGCGGGGGACGGTGAGCAGTTCTTC